A selection of T cell receptor beta chains follows, all from one sample in a study of blood T cell repertoires in COVID-19. Assay used: immunoSEQ multiplex PCR; TCRdb lists only in-frame clones, some missing. Among 120,000 to 150,000 clones listed, approximately 80% were seen once. Material: peripheral blood. These receptors all come from a woman in her forties with active or convalescent COVID-19. CDR3s include the opening cysteine and the closing phenylalanine or tryptophan. Fields, in order: V gene, clone size, J gene, CDR3 protein. Only part of the rows carry a size: once, few, many, or a class if the clone is expanded.

>TRBV9|-|TRBJ2-2
CASSVANFPGVGELFF
>TRBV28|-|TRBJ1-2
CATGGVSGYTF
>TRBV27|-|TRBJ2-1
CASSLSERGDPSYNEQFF
>TRBV28|once|TRBJ1-1
CASCRQGGTEAFF
>TRBV5-1|-|TRBJ1-1
CASSSLGHVNTEAFF
>TRBV2|-|TRBJ1-2
CASVQGVSNYGYTF
>TRBV18|-|TRBJ2-7
CASSPRTSGATYEQYF
>TRBV7-9|-|TRBJ1-2
CASSSKGARGYGYTF
>TRBV9|-|TRBJ1-3
CASSSHTGMAGNTIYF
>TRBV19|-|TRBJ1-3
CASRHRSSGNTIYF
>TRBV11-2|few|TRBJ2-2
CASSLKVRGGTGELFF
>TRBV29-1|few|TRBJ2-1
CSVEGTRSNEQFF
>TRBV10-2|once|TRBJ1-1
CASSLGQGNTEAFF
>TRBV27|-|TRBJ2-5
CASSLTSGIQETQYF
>TRBV19|-|TRBJ1-5
CASSPGTGGSEPQHF
>TRBV28|-|TRBJ1-2
CASSRGQGYGYTF
>TRBV9|-|TRBJ1-1
CASSVHEGRGTEAFF
>TRBV19|-|TRBJ1-5
CASSLPAGGRQPQHF
>TRBV6-5|-|TRBJ1-6
CATTRGSYNSPLHF
>TRBV5-1|-|TRBJ1-1
CASSLQNTEAFF
>TRBV14|-|TRBJ2-2
CASSPRHNTGELFF